The 25 T cell receptor beta chains below all came from one sample that was sequenced in a study of cytomegalovirus exposure and HLA in healthy donors. Use of 60 Vbeta and 13 Jbeta primers characterized the PCR. TCRdb's copy holds only in-frame clones and misses some; the assay was immunoSEQ multiplex PCR. The sample contains about 160,000 clones, about three quarters of which appear only once. Sequenced sample: PBMCs. Receptors were obtained from a woman aged 40 to 50 in good health and CMV-seropositive.

This sequence joins TRBV18 and TRBJ2-3, with D possibly being TRBD2 (6 bases). The V end lost 2 bases, the J end lost 0 bases, and 12 bases lay between the germline ends. The CDR3 is 16 amino acids. CDR1 and CDR2 from the germline V gene are KGHSH and LQKENI. CDR3 protein: CASSPASASSTDTQYF. CDR3 in DNA: TGTGCCAGCTCACCAGCTAGCGCGTCTAGCACAGATACGCAGTATTTT.

The chain employs TRBV7-9 and TRBJ2-1, with 8 bases fitting TRBD2. There are 13 residues in the CDR3. The germline CDR1 and CDR2 sequences are SEHNR and FQNEAQ (reference sequence). Trimming at V came to 1 base and at J to 11 bases, leaving 4 bases not matched to a gene. This CDR3 reads CASSLGAGAKQFF. For the CDR3, the DNA is TGTGCCAGCAGCTTAGGAGCGGGAGCTAAGCAGTTCTTC.

The gene calls are TRBV11-3 and TRBJ2-3; 8 bases align to TRBD2. J lost 5 bases, V lost 6 bases, and 1 base had no gene match. Germline CDR1 reads SGHNT; CDR2 reads YENEEA. This CDR3 comprises 12 residues. CDR3: CASSLAGDTQYF. The CDR3 nucleotides are TGTGCCAGCAGTCTAGCGGGAGATACGCAGTATTTT. Full variable domain (remainder filled in from reference TRBV11-3 and TRBJ2-3): EAGVVQSPRYKIIEKKQPVAFWCNPISGHNTLYWYLQNLGQGPELLIRYENEEAVDDSQLPKDRFSAERLKGVDSTLKIQPAELGDSAVYLCASSLAGDTQYFGPGTRLTVL.

V and J are TRBV6-1 and TRBJ2-7; weak D call: TRBD2 (5 bases). Per the germline V gene, CDR1 is MNHNS and CDR2 is SASEGT. V gave up 0 bases and J gave up 7 bases, with 13 bases separating them. CDR3 size: 14 residues. This CDR3 reads CASSEARGLGEQYF. CDR3 DNA sequence: TGTGCCAGCAGTGAAGCTAGAGGGTTGGGGGAGCAGTACTTC.

The V call is TRBV5-4, the J call TRBJ2-1; perhaps TRBD2 as D (6 bases). The CDR3 covers 15 residues. CDR1 and CDR2 from the germline V gene are SGHNT and YYREEE (reference sequence). V lost 2 bases and J lost 1, with 10 bases in between. CDR3 region: CASSFSGRSYNEQFF. The DNA of the CDR3 is TGTGCCAGCAGCTTTAGCGGTCGTTCCTACAATGAGCAGTTCTTC.

A single count supports this clone. This chain links TRBV9 with TRBJ2-2, with 7 bases that match TRBD2. The CDR3 is made up of 13 amino acids. In germline, CDR1 is SGDLS, CDR2 YYNGEE. Trimming at V came to 3 bases and at J to 7 bases, leaving 3 bases not matched to a gene. CDR3 sequence: CASSGLASGELFF. The CDR3 DNA sequence: TGTGCCAGCAGCGGACTAGCAAGCGGGGAGCTGTTTTTT.

The rearrangement uses TRBV7-9 and TRBJ1-2; no clear D. The CDR3 is made up of 13 amino acids. The V gene's germline CDR1 is SEHNR and CDR2 FQNEAQ (reference sequence). Trimming cost V 3 bases and J 4 bases, with 9 bases left between them. Here the CDR3 DNA reads TGTGCCAGCAGCTTCGAGGTTGCCTATGGCTACACCTTC. This translates into CASSFEVAYGYTF.

J is TRBJ1-5 and V is TRBV18, with D unclear. Germline CDR1 KGHSH, CDR2 LQKENI. V was cut by 9 bases and J by 0 bases, with 15 bases left in between. This CDR3 contains 15 residues. The CDR3 is CARPMRLYSNQPQHF. CDR3 coding DNA: TGTGCCAGGCCAATGAGACTCTATAGCAATCAGCCCCAGCATTTT.

The gene calls are TRBV10-1 and TRBJ2-1; the match to TRBD2 covers 11 bases. The CDR3 is 16 residues long. Losses at the gene ends were 3 bases for V and 7 bases for J; bases not matched to a gene: 8. Germline V gives CDR1 WNHNN, CDR2 SYGVQD (reference sequence). CDR3 region: CASSDPGTSGSNEQFF. The CDR3 DNA follows: TGCGCCAGCAGTGATCCCGGGACTAGCGGTTCTAATGAGCAGTTCTTC.

CDR3 coding DNA: TGTGCCAGCAGCTTCCCTAGCGGCACAGATACGCAGTATTTT. Protein: CASSFPSGTDTQYF. The gene calls are TRBV5-4 and TRBJ2-3; possible D gene TRBD2, 6 bases. CDR1 and CDR2 from the germline V gene are SGHNT and YYREEE (reference sequence). Trimming removed 2 bases at V and 1 base at J, with 8 bases between. The CDR3 extends over 14 amino acids.

This clone has just one count. The V gene is TRBV2, the J gene TRBJ2-3; 10 nucleotides line up with TRBD2. Germline V lookup: CDR1 SNHLY, CDR2 FYNNEI. V gave up 6 bases and J gave up 4 bases; unmatched junction bases: 1. CDR3 length equals 13 residues. The CDR3 here is CASSLAGADTQYF. CDR3 sequence (DNA): TGTGCCAGCAGCCTAGCGGGGGCAGATACGCAGTATTTT.

The V call is TRBV29-1, the J call TRBJ1-3; 7 nucleotides agree with TRBD1. The CDR3 sequence is 13 residues long. The ends lost 7 bases at V and 1 base at J; junction bases unmatched: 4. Germline-derived CDR1 and CDR2 are SQVTM and ANQGSEA. CDR3 loop: CSATGFSGNTIYF. The CDR3 bases are TGCAGCGCGACAGGGTTTTCTGGAAACACCATATATTTT.

The J gene is TRBJ2-3, the V gene TRBV9; D possibly corresponds to TRBD1 (8 bases). The length of the CDR3 is 17 residues. Trimming removed 4 bases from V and 6 bases from J, with 24 bases in between. Germline CDR1 reads SGDLS; CDR2 reads YYNGEE. CDR3 protein: CASSLPGEGQEHDTQYF. DNA for the CDR3: TGTGCCAGCAGCCTCCCAGGGGAGGGACAGGAACACGATACGCAGTATTTT. Complete variable domain (other parts from reference TRBV9 and TRBJ2-3): DSGVTQTPKHLITATGQRVTLRCSPRSGDLSVYWYQQSLDQGLQFLIQYYNGEERAKGNILERFSAQQFPDLHSELNLSSLELGDSALYFCASSLPGEGQEHDTQYFGPGTRLTVL.

V and J are TRBV5-1 and TRBJ2-5; no definite D call. Trimming pared 2 bases from V and 3 bases from J, leaving 5 bases between. The germline V gene has CDR1 SGHRS and CDR2 YFSETQ. This CDR3 spans 12 amino acids. CDR3 region: CASSLGEETQYF. Written as DNA, the CDR3 is TGCGCCAGCAGCTTAGGAGAAGAGACCCAGTACTTC.

As concerns this clone: Other nucleotide sequences in the sample specify the same CDR3. This chain uses TRBV5-4 with TRBJ2-1; 11 bases are a match to TRBD2. The ends lost 3 bases at V and 3 bases at J; junction bases unmatched: 2. Germline CDR1 is SGHNT and CDR2 is YYREEE (reference sequence). The length of the CDR3 is 15 residues. This CDR3 is CASSSGTSGYNEQFF. The CDR3 region has the DNA TGTGCCAGCAGCTCCGGGACTAGCGGCTACAATGAGCAGTTCTTC.

This clone appeared a single time. The rearrangement uses TRBV25-1 and TRBJ2-7; 10 nucleotides match TRBD1. J was trimmed by 2 bases and V by 0 bases; bases with no gene match: 4. The CDR3 totals 16 residues. The germline V gene has CDR1 MGHDK and CDR2 SYGVNS. The chain's CDR3 is CASSEYLGTGAYEQYF. The CDR3, as DNA: TGTGCCAGCAGTGAATACCTCGGGACAGGGGCCTACGAGCAGTACTTC.

The rearrangement uses TRBV4-3 and TRBJ2-3, with 7 bases aligning to TRBD2. CDR3 length: 16 amino acids. V lost 4 bases, J lost 1 base, and 8 bases stayed unmatched. Germline-derived CDR1 and CDR2 are LGHNA and YSLEER. In DNA form, the CDR3 reads TGCGCCAGCAGCCCGACTAGCTCCGCTCGCACAGATACGCAGTATTTT. The encoded protein is CASSPTSSARTDTQYF.

V usage is TRBV7-9 and J usage is TRBJ1-5, with 10 bases aligning to TRBD1. The V and J ends lost 1 base and 2 bases, in that order; junction bases with no gene match: 2. CDR1 is SEHNR and CDR2 is FQNEAQ in the germline V gene (reference sequence). CDR3 size: 16 residues. The CDR3 bases are TGTGCCAGCAGCTTAGATGGGACAGGGGGCAATCAGCCCCAGCATTTT. Translating it yields CASSLDGTGGNQPQHF.

The V call is TRBV6-5, the J call TRBJ2-7; 7 nucleotides line up with TRBD1. This CDR3 contains 14 residues. Trimming took 4 bases from V and 3 from J; bases not matched to a gene: 6. Germline loops: CDR1 MNHEY, CDR2 SVGAGI. CDR3 nucleotide sequence: TGTGCCAGCAGTTGGGACAGTAAGCTCTACGAGCAGTACTTC. This encodes CASSWDSKLYEQYF.

The rearrangement joins TRBV11-2 to TRBJ2-7; D is perhaps TRBD2 (6 bases). Trimming cost V 5 bases and J 4 bases, with 18 bases left between them. In germline, CDR1 is SGHAT, CDR2 FQNNGV. The CDR3 is made up of 15 amino acids. CDR3 loop: CASSLTGTGEYEQYF. CDR3 coding DNA: TGTGCCAGCAGCCTGACCGGGACGGGGGAATACGAGCAGTACTTC.

The chain recombines TRBV6-5 with TRBJ1-1; TRBD1 matches at 10 bases. Germline CDR1 MNHEY, CDR2 SVGAGI. The CDR3 totals 16 residues. V shed 0 bases, J shed 5 bases, and the junction held 6 bases outside the gene matches. The CDR3 spells CASSYSSGQGKTEAFF. DNA for the CDR3: TGTGCCAGCAGTTACTCGTCGGGACAGGGGAAAACTGAAGCTTTCTTT.

The chain couples TRBV7-2 to TRBJ2-7, with TRBD2 matching over 8 bases. V lost 1 base to trimming and J lost 1 base; unmatched junction nucleotides: 9. The germline V gene encodes CDR1 SGHTA and CDR2 FQGNSA. This CDR3 region has 17 residues. CDR3 sequence reads: CASSLGSSGSSSYEQYF. The CDR3 nucleotides are TGTGCCAGCAGCTTAGGGTCCAGCGGGAGTTCTTCCTACGAGCAGTACTTC.

This clone was found a few times. The chain carries TRBV5-4 and TRBJ2-3; 8 bases map to TRBD1. Looked up from germline, CDR1 is SGHNT and CDR2 is YYREEE (reference sequence). This CDR3 spans 14 amino acids. Trimming removed 4 bases from V and 0 bases from J; junction bases left unmatched: 1. The CDR3 sequence is CASSRQGSTDTQYF. CDR3 bases: TGTGCCAGCAGCAGACAGGGGAGCACAGATACGCAGTATTTT.

Only a few counts were recorded for this clone. The gene calls are TRBV30 and TRBJ2-7, with TRBD1 identical over 7 bases. Per the germline V gene, CDR1 is GTSNPN and CDR2 is SVGIG (reference sequence). The CDR3 runs 12 residues. The V segment lost 2 bases and the J segment 5 bases; nucleotides outside the gene matches: 3. The CDR3 region has the DNA TGTGCCTGGAGTCTAGGGGGCCACGAGCAGTACTTC. It is translated as CAWSLGGHEQYF.

The CDR3 here is CASSYPPQETQYF. CDR3 DNA sequence: TGTGCCAGCAGTTACCCTCCCCAAGAGACCCAGTACTTC. The V gene is TRBV6-6, the J gene TRBJ2-5; D not resolved. With 2 bases removed from V and 1 base from J, the gap between germline ends came to 5 bases. The CDR3 runs to 13 residues. Germline V CDR1 and CDR2: MNHNY, SVGAGI (reference sequence).